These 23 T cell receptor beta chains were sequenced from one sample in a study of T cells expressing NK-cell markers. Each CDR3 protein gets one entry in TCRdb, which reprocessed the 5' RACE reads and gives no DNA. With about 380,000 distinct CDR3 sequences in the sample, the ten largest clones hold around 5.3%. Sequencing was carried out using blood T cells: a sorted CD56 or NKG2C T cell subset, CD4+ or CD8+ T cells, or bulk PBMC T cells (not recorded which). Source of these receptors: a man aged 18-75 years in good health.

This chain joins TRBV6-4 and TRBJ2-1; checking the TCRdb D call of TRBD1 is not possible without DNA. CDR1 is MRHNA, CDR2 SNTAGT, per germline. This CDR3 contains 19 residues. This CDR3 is CASTLLRSGTGSSYNEQFF.

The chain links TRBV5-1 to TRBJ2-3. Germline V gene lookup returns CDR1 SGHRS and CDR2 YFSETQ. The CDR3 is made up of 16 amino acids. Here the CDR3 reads CASRHGLAGSADTQYF.

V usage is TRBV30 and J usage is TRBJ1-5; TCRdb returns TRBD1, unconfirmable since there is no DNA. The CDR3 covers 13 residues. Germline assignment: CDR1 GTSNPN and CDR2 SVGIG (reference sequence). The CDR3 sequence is CAWSRGVGQPQHF.

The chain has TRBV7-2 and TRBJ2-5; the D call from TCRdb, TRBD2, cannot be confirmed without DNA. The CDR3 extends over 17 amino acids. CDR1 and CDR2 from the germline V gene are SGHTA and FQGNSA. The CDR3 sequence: CASSLGGRLATQGTQYF. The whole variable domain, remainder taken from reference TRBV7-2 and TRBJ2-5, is GAGVSQSPSNKVTEKGKDVELRCDPISGHTALYWYRQSLGQGLEFLIYFQGNSAPDKSGLPSDRFSAERTGGSVSTLTIQRTQQEDSAVYLCASSLGGRLATQGTQYFGPGTRLLVL.

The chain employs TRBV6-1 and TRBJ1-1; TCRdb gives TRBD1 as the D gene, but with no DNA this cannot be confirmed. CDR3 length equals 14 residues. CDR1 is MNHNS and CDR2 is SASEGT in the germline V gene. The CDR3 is CASRDHGGRDEAFF.

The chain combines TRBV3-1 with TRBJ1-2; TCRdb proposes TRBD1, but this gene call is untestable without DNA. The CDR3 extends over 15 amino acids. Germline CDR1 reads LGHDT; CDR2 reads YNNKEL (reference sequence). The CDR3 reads CASSHATGGFYGYTF. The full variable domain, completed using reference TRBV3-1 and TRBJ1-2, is DTAVSQTPKYLVTQMGNDKSIKCEQNLGHDTMYWYKQDSKKFLKIMFSYNNKELIINETVPNRFSPKSPDKAHLNLHINSLELGDSAVYFCASSHATGGFYGYTFGSGTRLTVV.

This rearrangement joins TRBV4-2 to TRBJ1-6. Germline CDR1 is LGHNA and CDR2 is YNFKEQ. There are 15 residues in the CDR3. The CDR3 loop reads CASSQDLVPNSPLHF.

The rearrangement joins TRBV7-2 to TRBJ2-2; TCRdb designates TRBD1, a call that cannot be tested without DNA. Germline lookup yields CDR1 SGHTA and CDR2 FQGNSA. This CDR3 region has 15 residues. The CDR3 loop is CASSPGQGRGGELFF.

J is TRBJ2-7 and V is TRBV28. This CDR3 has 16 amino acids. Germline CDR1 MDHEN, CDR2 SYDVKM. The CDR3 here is CASSLSRSEANYEQYF.

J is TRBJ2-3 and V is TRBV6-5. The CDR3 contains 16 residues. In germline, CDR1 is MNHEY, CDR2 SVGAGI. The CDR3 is CASSYPIGSSTDTQYF.

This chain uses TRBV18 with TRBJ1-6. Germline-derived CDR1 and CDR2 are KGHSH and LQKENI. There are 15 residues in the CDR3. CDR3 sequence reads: CASSPQGVVDAPLHF.

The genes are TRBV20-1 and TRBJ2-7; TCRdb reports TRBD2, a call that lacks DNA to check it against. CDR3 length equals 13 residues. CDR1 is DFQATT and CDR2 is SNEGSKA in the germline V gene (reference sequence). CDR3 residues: CSGEGDHLYEQYF.

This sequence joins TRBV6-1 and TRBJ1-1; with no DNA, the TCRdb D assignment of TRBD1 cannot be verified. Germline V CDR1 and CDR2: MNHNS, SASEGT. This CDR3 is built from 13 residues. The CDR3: CASRRGVNTEAFF.

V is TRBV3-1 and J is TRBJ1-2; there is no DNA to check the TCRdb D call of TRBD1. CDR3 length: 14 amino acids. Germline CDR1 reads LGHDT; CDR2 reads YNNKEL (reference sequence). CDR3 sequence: CASSTTGLRYGYTF.

CDR3 sequence: CASSVIPGANYGYTF. The chain has TRBV9 and TRBJ1-2; TCRdb's D call, TRBD1, is unchecked because there is no DNA. Germline-derived CDR1 and CDR2 are SGDLS and YYNGEE. The CDR3 runs 15 residues.

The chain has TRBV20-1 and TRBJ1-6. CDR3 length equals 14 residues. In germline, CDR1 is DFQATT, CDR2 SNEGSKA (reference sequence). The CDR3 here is CSARARALDSPLHF.

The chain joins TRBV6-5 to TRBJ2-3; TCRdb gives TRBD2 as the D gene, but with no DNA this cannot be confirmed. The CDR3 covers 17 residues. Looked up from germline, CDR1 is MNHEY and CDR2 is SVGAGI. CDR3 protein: CASSYGTSGHRTDTQYF.

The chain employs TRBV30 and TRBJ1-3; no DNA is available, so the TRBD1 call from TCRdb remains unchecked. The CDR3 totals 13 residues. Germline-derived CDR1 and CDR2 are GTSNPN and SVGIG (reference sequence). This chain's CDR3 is CAWKWAGSNTIYF.

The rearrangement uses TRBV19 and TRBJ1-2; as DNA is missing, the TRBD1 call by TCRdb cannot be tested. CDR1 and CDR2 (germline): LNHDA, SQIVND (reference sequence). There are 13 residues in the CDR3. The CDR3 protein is CASSKGGSLGYTF.

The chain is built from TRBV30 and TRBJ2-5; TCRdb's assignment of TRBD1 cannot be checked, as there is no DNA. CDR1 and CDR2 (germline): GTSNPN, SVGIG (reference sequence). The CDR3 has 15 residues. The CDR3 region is CAWRGGQGAGETQYF. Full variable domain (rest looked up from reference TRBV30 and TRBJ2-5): SQTIHQWPATLVQPVGSPLSLECTVEGTSNPNLYWYRQAAGRGLQLLFYSVGIGQISSEVPQNLSASRPQDRQFILSSKKLLLSDSGFYLCAWRGGQGAGETQYFGPGTRLLVL.

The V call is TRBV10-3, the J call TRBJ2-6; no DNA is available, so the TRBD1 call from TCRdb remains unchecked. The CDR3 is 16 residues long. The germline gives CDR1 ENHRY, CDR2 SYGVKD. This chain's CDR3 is CAISERGGAGANVLTF.

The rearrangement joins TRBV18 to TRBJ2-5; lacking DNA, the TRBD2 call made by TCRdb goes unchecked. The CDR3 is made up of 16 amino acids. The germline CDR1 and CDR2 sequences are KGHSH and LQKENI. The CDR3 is CASSSGTSGVQETQYF.

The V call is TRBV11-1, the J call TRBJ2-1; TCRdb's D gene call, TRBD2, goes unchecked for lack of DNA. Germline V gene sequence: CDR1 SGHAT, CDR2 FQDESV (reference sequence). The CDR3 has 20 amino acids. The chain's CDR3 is CASSLVGGLAGLSSYNEQFF.